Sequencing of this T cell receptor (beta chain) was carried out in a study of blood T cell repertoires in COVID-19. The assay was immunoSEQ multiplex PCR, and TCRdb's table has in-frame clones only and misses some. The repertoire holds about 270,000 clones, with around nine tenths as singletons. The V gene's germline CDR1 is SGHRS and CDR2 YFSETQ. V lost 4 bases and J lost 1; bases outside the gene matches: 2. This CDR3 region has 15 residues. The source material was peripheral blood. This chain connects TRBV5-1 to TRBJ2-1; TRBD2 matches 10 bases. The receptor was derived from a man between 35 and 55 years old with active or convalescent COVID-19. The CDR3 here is CASSISGGSYNEQFF. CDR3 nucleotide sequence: TGCGCCAGCAGCATTAGCGGGGGGTCCTACAATGAGCAGTTCTTC.